Included here is one T cell receptor beta chain sequence, with context. This sample was included in a study of blood T cell repertoires in COVID-19. In the original processing: Amplification of reference gene primers provided the estimated nucleated cell counts. TCRdb keeps only in-frame clones here, not all; method: immunoSEQ multiplex PCR. That table furnishes V, J and clone size, whereas the DNA furnished D and trimming. Altogether roughly 130,000 clones are present, 88% being singletons, with the ten largest covering more than 2.5%. Germline V gene sequence: CDR1 MNHNS, CDR2 SASEGT. The J segment lost 0 bases and the V segment lost 3 bases, leaving 4 bases of the junction unmatched. The length of the CDR3 is 16 residues.

Sequenced sample: peripheral blood. This clonotype was sampled from a human donor with COVID-19, enrolled during active disease. The donor label of this sample is uncertain. The chain recombines TRBV6-1 with TRBJ1-3; TRBD1 matches at 8 bases. The CDR3 sequence: CASSETGVYSGNTIYF. The CDR3 nucleotides read TGTGCCAGCAGTGAGACAGGGGTCTACTCTGGAAACACCATATATTTT.